Listed below are T cell receptor beta chains from one sample, sequenced in a study of blood T cell repertoires in COVID-19. Sequencing used immunoSEQ multiplex PCR; TCRdb keeps in-frame clones, though not all of them. Of about 16,000 clones in the sample, about 86% were seen once. Input material: peripheral blood. These receptors all stem from a human donor in a cohort sampled during active COVID-19. Both conserved end residues are part of each CDR3. D genes are given only for firm matches. Rows give clone size only sometimes, using once, few, many, or a class for an expanded clone.

v_gene	abundance	j_gene	d_gene	CDR3nt	CDR3aa
TRBV4-2	.	TRBJ2-7	.	TGTGCCAGCAGCCAAGAAGGTGGGGGGTACTACGAGCAGTACTTC	CASSQEGGGYYEQYF
TRBV30	.	TRBJ2-5	TRBD2	TGTGCCTGGAGTGTTTGGGGGGGTTCAGAGACCCAGTACTTC	CAWSVWGGSETQYF
TRBV5-6	.	TRBJ1-2	.	TGTGCCAGCAGCTTGCAGGGCTACTATGGCTACACCTTC	CASSLQGYYGYTF
TRBV18	.	TRBJ1-2	TRBD1	TGTGCCAGCTCACTTCGGACAGGAGACTATGGCTACACCTTC	CASSLRTGDYGYTF
TRBV20-1	.	TRBJ2-2	TRBD1	TGCAGTGCTAGTCAGGGGGCCAACACCGGGGAGCTGTTTTTT	CSASQGANTGELFF
TRBV6-5	.	TRBJ2-7	.	TGTGCCAGCAGGTCGACAACCCCCGAGCAGTACTTC	CASRSTTPEQYF
TRBV30	.	TRBJ1-2	.	TGTGCCTGGAGTATTAAGGGGTCTGGTGGCTACACCTTC	CAWSIKGSGGYTF
TRBV4-3	.	TRBJ2-7	.	TGCGCCAGCAGCCAAGATGGGCTATCCTACGAGCAGTACTTC	CASSQDGLSYEQYF
TRBV6-5	.	TRBJ1-2	.	TGTGCCAGCTCCCGATCGGGGGGCTCTGGCTACACCTTC	CASSRSGGSGYTF
TRBV7-3	.	TRBJ1-1	.	TGTGCCAGCAGCTTAACCCCGGGTCCATACACTGAAGCTTTCTTT	CASSLTPGPYTEAFF
TRBV27	.	TRBJ2-7	.	TGTGCCAGCAGTTTCTCAGGGCCCTCCTACGAGCAGTACTTC	CASSFSGPSYEQYF
TRBV7-2	.	TRBJ1-1	TRBD1	TGTGCCAGCAGCTCGAACCACAGGGGGAGTTACACTGAAGCTTTCTTT	CASSSNHRGSYTEAFF
TRBV18	.	TRBJ2-6	.	TGTGCCAGCTCATTAACTAGGTCGACTGGGGCCAACGTCCTGACTTTC	CASSLTRSTGANVLTF
TRBV5-1	.	TRBJ2-2	TRBD2	TGCGCCAGCAGCCTCGGGACTAGCTCGAACACCGGGGAGCTGTTTTTT	CASSLGTSSNTGELFF
TRBV9	.	TRBJ2-1	.	TGTGCCAGCAGCCTAACCCACAGCTCCTACAATGAGCAGTTCTTC	CASSLTHSSYNEQFF
TRBV20-1	once	TRBJ2-7	.	TGCAGTGCAGCTCGGAGGGGCGAGCAGTACTTC	CSAARRGEQYF
TRBV12-5	.	TRBJ2-5	.	TGTGCTAGTGGTTTGTTAGCGCGAGAGACCCAGTACTTC	CASGLLARETQYF
TRBV4-1	.	TRBJ1-5	.	TGCGCCAGCAGCCAAGGAGAATTGGGCAATCAGCCCCAGCATTTT	CASSQGELGNQPQHF
TRBV20-1	.	TRBJ1-4	.	TGCAGTGCTAGTCAGAGAGGGGGAGTGGAAAAACTGTTTTTT	CSASQRGGVEKLFF
TRBV12-3/TRBV12-4	once	TRBJ2-3	.	TGTGCCAGCAGTCCCCACAGGGAAGATACGCAGTATTTT	CASSPHREDTQYF
TRBV6-5	.	TRBJ2-3	TRBD2	TGTGCCAGCAGTTACAGGCGGGGGGGTGGAGATACGCAGTATTTT	CASSYRRGGGDTQYF
TRBV6-5	.	TRBJ2-3	.	TGTGCCAGCAGTTACTCTACAGTTAGCACAGATACGCAGTATTTT	CASSYSTVSTDTQYF
TRBV19	.	TRBJ1-4	TRBD1	TGTGCCAGTAGTACGGGACAGAATAATGAAAAACTGTTTTTT	CASSTGQNNEKLFF
TRBV19	.	TRBJ1-2	TRBD1	TGTGCCAGTAGTATGCTTGAGGGACAGGCTCCTTTTAACTATGGCTACACCTTC	CASSMLEGQAPFNYGYTF
TRBV2	.	TRBJ2-2	TRBD2	TGTGCCAGCACCGGACTAGCGGGCGGGTTTCGCACCGGGGAGCTGTTTTTT	CASTGLAGGFRTGELFF
TRBV6-1	.	TRBJ2-3	TRBD1	TGTGCCAGCAGTGAGACAGGGCATAGCACAGATACGCAGTATTTT	CASSETGHSTDTQYF
TRBV6-5	once	TRBJ1-2	TRBD1	TGTGCCAGCGAAACAGGGGCCTCAAGATATGGCTACACCTTC	CASETGASRYGYTF
TRBV15	.	TRBJ2-7	TRBD1	TGTGCCACCAGCACCCAACCCAGGGGGTCCTACGAGCAGTACTTC	CATSTQPRGSYEQYF
TRBV6-5	.	TRBJ1-5	.	TGTGCCAGCAGTACTCGGGACACCCGCCAGCCCCAGCATTTT	CASSTRDTRQPQHF
TRBV11-2	.	TRBJ2-1	TRBD2	TGTGCCAGCAGCTTAGGGGCGGGACTAAATGAGCAGTTCTTC	CASSLGAGLNEQFF
TRBV19	.	TRBJ1-1	TRBD1	TGTGCCAGTAGTCTCCAGGGACAGGGGGCCACTGAAGCTTTCTTT	CASSLQGQGATEAFF
TRBV18	.	TRBJ2-7	.	TGTGCCAGCGCGCGCAACCACGAGCAGTACTTC	CASARNHEQYF
TRBV7-6	.	TRBJ2-5	.	TGTGCCAGCAGCTTAAGACCCGCCGGGGCAGGGGGGGAGACCCAGTACTTC	CASSLRPAGAGGETQYF
TRBV19	.	TRBJ2-1	.	TGTGCCAGTAGTTTTAATAGTCTTGGCAATGAGCAGTTCTTC	CASSFNSLGNEQFF
TRBV27	once	TRBJ1-4	.	TGTGCCAGCAAAAGGGGTGGGCCGAATGAAAAACTGTTTTTT	CASKRGGPNEKLFF